This T cell receptor (beta chain) was sequenced for a study of CD8+CD57+ T cells in acquired aplastic anemia. Genomic DNA provided the template from which TCR beta VDJ and CDR3 profiles were obtained. A single record per CDR3 protein comes from TCRdb applying MiXCR to the reads. Counted here are hundreds of thousands of distinct CDR3 sequences, 60% to 80% occurring once; the ten biggest clones make up approximately 3.9%. V was trimmed by 3 bases and J by 11 bases, leaving 17 bases between them. The CDR3 is made up of 15 amino acids. CDR1 is SNHLY, CDR2 FYNNEI, per germline. This chain uses TRBV2 with TRBJ1-6, with D hard to call. This clonotype was obtained from a human donor in good health, serving as a control. Material: sorted CD4+, CD8+, or CD8+CD57+ T cells (not recorded which) from PBMCs. In nucleotides, the CDR3 is TGTGCCAGCAGTGACACGGGCGATTCCGATGCACCCCTCCACTTT. It encodes CASSDTGDSDAPLHF.